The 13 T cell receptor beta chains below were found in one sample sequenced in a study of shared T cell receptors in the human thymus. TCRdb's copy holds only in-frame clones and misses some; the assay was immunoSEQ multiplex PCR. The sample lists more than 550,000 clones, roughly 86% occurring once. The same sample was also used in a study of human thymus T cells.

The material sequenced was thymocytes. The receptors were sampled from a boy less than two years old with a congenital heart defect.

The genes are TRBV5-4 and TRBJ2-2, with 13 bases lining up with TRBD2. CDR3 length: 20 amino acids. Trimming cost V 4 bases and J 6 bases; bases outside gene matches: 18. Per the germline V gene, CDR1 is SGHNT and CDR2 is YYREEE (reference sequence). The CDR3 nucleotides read TGTGCCAGCAGCCCTCTTACCGGGACTAGCGGGATCCTTTCTCCCGGGGAGCTGTTTTTT. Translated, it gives CASSPLTGTSGILSPGELFF.

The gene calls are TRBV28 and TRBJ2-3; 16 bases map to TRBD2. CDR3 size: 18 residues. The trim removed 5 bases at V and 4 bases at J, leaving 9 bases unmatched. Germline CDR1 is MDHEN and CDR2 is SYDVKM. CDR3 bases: TGTGCCAGCAGTCAACCGGGACTAGCGGGGGGGCGTTCAGATACGCAGTATTTT. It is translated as CASSQPGLAGGRSDTQYF.

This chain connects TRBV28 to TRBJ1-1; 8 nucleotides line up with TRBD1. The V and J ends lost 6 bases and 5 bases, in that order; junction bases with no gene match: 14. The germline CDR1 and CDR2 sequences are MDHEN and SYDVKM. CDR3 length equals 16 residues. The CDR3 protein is CASSHIGQGFGTEAFF. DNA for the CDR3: TGTGCCAGCAGCCATATAGGACAGGGTTTCGGGACTGAAGCTTTCTTT.

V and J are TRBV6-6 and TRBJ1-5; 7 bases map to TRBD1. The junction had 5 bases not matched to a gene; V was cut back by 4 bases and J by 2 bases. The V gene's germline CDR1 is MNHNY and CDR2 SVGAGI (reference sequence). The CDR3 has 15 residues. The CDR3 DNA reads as TGTGCCAGCAGTTCCTACAGGGGTGGCAATCAGCCCCAGCATTTT. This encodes CASSSYRGGNQPQHF.

CDR3 in amino acids: CASSQVRGRDRANQPQHF. CDR3 DNA: TGCGCCAGCAGCCAAGTCCGTGGCCGGGACAGGGCGAATCAGCCCCAGCATTTT. The gene calls are TRBV4-1 and TRBJ1-5; TRBD1 matches 9 bases. Germline V gene sequence: CDR1 MGHRA, CDR2 YSYEKL. This CDR3 is 18 amino acids long. The trim removed 1 base at V and 4 bases at J, leaving 11 bases unmatched.

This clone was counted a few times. The CDR3 is CASSPARDRAYEQYF. CDR3 sequence (DNA): TGTGCCAGCAGCCCTGCCCGGGACAGGGCCTACGAGCAGTACTTC. This rearrangement joins TRBV28 to TRBJ2-7; TRBD1 matches 9 bases. The CDR3 sequence is 15 residues long. J gave up 2 bases and V 6 bases, and 8 bases lay outside the gene matches. The germline V gene has CDR1 MDHEN and CDR2 SYDVKM. Complete variable domain (other parts from reference TRBV28 and TRBJ2-7): DVKVTQSSRYLVKRTGEKVFLECVQDMDHENMFWYRQDPGLGLRLIYFSYDVKMKEKGDIPEGYSVSREKKERFSLILESASTNQTSMYLCASSPARDRAYEQYFGPGTRLTVT.

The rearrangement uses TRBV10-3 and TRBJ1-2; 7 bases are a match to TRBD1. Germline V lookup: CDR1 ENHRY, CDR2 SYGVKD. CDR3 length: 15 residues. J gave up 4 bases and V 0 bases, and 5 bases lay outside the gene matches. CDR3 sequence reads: CAISESRDRFYGYTF. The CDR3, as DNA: TGTGCCATCAGTGAGTCGCGGGACAGATTCTATGGCTACACCTTC.

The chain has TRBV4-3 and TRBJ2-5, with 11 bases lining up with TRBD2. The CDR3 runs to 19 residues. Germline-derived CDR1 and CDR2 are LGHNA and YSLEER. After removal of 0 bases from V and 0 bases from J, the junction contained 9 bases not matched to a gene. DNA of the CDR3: TGCGCCAGCAGCCAAGATCTAGCGGGAGGTCGGGGAGACCAAGAGACCCAGTACTTC. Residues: CASSQDLAGGRGDQETQYF.

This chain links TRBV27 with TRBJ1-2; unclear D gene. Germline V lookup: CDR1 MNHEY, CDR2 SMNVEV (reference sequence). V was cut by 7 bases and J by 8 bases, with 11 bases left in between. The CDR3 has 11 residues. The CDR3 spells CASKSPSGYTF. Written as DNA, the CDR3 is TGTGCCAGCAAAAGCCCCTCCGGCTACACCTTC.

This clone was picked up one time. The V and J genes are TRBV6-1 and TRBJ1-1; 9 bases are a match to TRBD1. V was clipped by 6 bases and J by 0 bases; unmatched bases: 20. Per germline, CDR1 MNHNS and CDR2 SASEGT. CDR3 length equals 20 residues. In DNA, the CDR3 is TGTGCCAGCAGCGAACCGAAATCCGGACAGGGGCTCCCAATGAACACTGAAGCTTTCTTT. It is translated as CASSEPKSGQGLPMNTEAFF.

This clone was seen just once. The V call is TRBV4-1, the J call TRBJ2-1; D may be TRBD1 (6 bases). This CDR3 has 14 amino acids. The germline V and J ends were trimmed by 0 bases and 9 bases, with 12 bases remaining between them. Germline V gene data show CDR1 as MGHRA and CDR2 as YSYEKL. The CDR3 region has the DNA TGCGCCAGCAGCCAAGAGCAGGGGTCGGTTGAGCAGTTCTTC. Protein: CASSQEQGSVEQFF.

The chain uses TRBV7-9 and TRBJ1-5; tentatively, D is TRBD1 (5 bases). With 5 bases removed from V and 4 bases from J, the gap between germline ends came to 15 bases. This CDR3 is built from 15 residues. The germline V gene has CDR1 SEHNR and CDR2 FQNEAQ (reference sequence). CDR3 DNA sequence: TGTGCCAGCAGCCCCTCCGACAGTCCGAATCAGCCCCAGCATTTT. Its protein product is CASSPSDSPNQPQHF.

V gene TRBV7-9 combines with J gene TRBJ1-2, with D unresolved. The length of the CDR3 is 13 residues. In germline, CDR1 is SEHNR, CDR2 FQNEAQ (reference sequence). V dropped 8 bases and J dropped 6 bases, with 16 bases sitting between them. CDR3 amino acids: CASVAGSVDGYTF. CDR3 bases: TGTGCCAGCGTAGCTGGATCGGTTGATGGCTACACCTTC.